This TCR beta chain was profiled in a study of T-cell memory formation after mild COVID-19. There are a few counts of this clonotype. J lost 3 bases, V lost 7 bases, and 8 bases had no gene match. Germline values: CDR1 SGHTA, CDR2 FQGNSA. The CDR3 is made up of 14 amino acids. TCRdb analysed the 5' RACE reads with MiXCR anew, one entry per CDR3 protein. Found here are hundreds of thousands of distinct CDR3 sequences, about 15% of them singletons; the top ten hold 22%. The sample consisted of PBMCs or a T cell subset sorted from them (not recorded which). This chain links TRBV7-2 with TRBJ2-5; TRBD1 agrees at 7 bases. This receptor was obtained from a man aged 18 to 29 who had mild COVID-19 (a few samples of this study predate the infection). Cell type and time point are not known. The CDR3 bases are TGTGCCAGCATGAGGGGGCCGCACGAAGAGACCCAGTACTTC. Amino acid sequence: CASMRGPHEETQYF.